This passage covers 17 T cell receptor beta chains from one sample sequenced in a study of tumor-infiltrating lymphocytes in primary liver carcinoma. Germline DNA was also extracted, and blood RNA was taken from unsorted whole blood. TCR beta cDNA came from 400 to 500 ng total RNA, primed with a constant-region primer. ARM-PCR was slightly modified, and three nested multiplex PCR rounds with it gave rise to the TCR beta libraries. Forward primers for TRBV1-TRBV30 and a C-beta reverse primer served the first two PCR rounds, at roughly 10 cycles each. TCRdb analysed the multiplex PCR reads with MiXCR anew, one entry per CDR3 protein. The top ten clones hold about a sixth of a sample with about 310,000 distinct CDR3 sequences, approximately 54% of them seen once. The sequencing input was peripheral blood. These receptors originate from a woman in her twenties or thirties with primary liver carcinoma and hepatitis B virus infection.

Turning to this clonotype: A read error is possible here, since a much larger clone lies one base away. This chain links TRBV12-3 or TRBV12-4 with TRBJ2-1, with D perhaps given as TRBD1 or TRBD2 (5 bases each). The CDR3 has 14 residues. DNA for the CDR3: TGTGCCGGCAGTCCCCGGGGCTCATACAATGAGCAGTTCTTC. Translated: CAGSPRGSYNEQFF.

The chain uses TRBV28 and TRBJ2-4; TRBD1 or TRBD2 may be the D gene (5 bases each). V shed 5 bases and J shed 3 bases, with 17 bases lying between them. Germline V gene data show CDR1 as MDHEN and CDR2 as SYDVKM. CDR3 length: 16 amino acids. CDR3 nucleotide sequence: TGTGCCAGCAGTAATCAGGGCCCTGGGGGCAAAAACATTCAGTACTTC. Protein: CASSNQGPGGKNIQYF.

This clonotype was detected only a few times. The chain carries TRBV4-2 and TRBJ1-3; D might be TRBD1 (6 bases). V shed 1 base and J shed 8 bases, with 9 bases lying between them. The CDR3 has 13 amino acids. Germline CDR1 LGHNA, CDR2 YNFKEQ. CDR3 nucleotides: TGTGCCAGCAGCCAAGGACAGGCGGACACCATATATTTT. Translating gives CASSQGQADTIYF.

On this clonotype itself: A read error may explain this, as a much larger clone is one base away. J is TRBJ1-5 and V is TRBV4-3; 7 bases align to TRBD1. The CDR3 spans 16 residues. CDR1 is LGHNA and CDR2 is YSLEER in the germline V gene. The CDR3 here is CPSSQDWGQPNQPQHF. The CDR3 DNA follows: TGCCCCAGCAGCCAAGATTGGGGACAGCCCAATCAGCCCCAGCATTTT.

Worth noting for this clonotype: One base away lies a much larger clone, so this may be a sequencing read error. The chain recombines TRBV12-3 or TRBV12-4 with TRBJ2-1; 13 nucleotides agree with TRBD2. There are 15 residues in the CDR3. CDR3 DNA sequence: TGTGTCAGCACCCTACTAGCGGGAGGGCCAAATGAGCAGTTCTTC. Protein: CVSTLLAGGPNEQFF.

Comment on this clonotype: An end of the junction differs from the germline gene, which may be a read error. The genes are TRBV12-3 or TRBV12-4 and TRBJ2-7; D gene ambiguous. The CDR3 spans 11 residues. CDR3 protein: CTSSSRYEQYF. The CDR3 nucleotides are TGTACCAGCAGTTCACGCTACGAGCAGTACTTC.

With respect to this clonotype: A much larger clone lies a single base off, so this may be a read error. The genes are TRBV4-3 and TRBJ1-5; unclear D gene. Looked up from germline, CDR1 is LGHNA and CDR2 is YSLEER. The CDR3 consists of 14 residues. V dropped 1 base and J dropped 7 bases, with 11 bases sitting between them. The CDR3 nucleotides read TGCGCCAGCAGCCAAGGTGTCATCCTCCAGCCCCAGCATTTT. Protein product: CASSQGVILQPQHF.

In DNA form, the CDR3 reads TGTGCCAGCAGTTACTCGAAGGACCTTGGGAACACCATATATTTT. Its protein product is CASSYSKDLGNTIYF. This chain links TRBV6-5 with TRBJ1-3; D is unclear. The germline V gene encodes CDR1 MNHEY and CDR2 SVGAGI. Trimming stripped 0 bases from V and 7 bases from J, with 13 bases between. The CDR3 contains 15 residues.

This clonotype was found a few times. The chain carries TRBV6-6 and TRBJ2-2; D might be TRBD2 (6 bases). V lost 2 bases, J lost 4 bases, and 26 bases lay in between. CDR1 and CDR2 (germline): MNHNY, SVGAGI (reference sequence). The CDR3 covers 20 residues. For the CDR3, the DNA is TGTGCCAGCAGTTACCGCCGTGAACTTGCGGAAGGGCGGGGCACCGGGGAGCTGTTTTTT. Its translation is CASSYRRELAEGRGTGELFF.

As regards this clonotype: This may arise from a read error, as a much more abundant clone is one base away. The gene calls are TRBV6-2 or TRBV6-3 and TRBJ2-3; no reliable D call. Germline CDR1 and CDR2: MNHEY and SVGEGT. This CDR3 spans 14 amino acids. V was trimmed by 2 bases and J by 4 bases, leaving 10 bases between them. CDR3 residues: CASSYPRKADTQYF. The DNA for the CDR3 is TGTGCCAGCAGTTACCCTAGGAAGGCAGATACGCAGTATTTT.

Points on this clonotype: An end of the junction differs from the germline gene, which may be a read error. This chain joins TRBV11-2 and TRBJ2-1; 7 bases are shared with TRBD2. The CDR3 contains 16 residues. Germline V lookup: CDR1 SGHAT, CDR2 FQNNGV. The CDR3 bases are TGTACCAGCAGCTTAGGCCCTGGCGGGAGTTTTAATGAGCAGTTCTTC. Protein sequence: CTSSLGPGGSFNEQFF. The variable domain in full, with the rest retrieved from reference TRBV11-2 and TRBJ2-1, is EAGVAQSPRYKIIEKRQSVAFWCNPISGHATLYWYQQILGQGPKLLIQFQNNGVVDDSQLPKDRFSAERLKGVDSTLKIQPAKLEDSAVYLCTSSLGPGGSFNEQFFGPGTRLTVL.

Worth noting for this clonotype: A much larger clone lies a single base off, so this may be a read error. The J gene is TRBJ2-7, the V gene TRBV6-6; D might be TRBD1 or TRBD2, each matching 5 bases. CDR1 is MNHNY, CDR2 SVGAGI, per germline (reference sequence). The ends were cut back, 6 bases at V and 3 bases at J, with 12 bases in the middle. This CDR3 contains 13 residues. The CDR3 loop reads CASREDGGYEQYF. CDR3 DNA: TGTGCCAGCAGGGAGGATGGGGGCTACGAGCAGTACTTC.

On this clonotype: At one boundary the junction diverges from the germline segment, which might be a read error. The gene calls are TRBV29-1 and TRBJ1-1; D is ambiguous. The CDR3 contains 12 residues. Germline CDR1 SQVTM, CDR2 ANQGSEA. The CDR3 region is CSVAYMNTEGFF. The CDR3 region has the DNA TGCAGCGTGGCTTATATGAACACTGAAGGTTTCTTT. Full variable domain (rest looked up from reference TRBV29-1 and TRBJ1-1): SAVISQKPSRDICQRGTSLTIQCQVDSQVTMMFWYRQQPGQSLTLIATANQGSEATYESGFVIDKFPISRPNLTFSTLTVSNMSPEDSSIYLCSVAYMNTEGFFGQGTRLTVV.

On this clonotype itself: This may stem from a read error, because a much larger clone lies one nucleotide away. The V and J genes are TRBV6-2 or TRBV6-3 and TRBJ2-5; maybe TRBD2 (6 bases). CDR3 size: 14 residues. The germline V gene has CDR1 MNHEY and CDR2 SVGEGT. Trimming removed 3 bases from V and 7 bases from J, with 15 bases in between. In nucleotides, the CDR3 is TGTGCCAGCAGTTATTCCGGGAGCACGGTGACCCAGTACTTC. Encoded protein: CASSYSGSTVTQYF.

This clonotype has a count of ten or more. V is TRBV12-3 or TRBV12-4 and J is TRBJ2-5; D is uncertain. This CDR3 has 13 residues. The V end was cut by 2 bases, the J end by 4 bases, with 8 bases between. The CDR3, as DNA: TGTGCCAGCAGTTTATTGGGTCCAGAGACCCAGTACTTC. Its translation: CASSLLGPETQYF.

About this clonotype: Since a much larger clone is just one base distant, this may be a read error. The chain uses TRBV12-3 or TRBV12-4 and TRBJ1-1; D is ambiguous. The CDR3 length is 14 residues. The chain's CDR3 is CTSSLVFGVFPAFF. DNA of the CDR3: TGTACCAGCAGTTTAGTTTTTGGGGTTTTCCCAGCTTTCTTT.

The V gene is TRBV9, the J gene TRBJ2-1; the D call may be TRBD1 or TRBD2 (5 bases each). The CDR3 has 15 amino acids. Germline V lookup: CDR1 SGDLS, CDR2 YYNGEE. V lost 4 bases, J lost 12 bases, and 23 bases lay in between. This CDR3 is CASSFSGTPRVWQFF. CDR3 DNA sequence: TGTGCCAGCAGCTTCTCCGGGACCCCCCGTGTTTGGCAGTTCTTC.